This entry lists 8 T cell receptor beta chains sequenced from one sample in a study of T cell changes during pregnancy in multiple sclerosis. The table came from immunoSEQ multiplex PCR; TCRdb's copy has only in-frame clones and leaves some out. The sample holds 35,000 to 40,000 clones, around 89% seen once. The sequenced sample was CD8+ T cells from peripheral blood mononuclear cells, obtained in the third trimester of pregnancy. These TCRs come from a female donor with multiple sclerosis, enrolled in a pregnancy study.

This clone has a single count. The chain links TRBV6-6 to TRBJ1-6; D ambiguous. V lost 0 bases and J 6 bases, leaving 6 bases between the germline ends. The CDR3 sequence is 14 residues long. In germline, CDR1 is MNHNY, CDR2 SVGAGI (reference sequence). The DNA of the CDR3 is TGTGCCAGCAGTTACTCTGGACTTAATTCACCCCTCCACTTT. Amino acids: CASSYSGLNSPLHF.

The chain recombines TRBV7-6 with TRBJ2-3, with 8 bases aligning to TRBD2. In germline, CDR1 is SGHVS, CDR2 FNYEAQ. V lost 1 base and J lost 4; bases outside the gene matches: 10. This CDR3 has 17 amino acids. CDR3 nucleotides: TGTGCCAGCAGCTTAGGAGTTCTAAGCGGGGGTGCAGATACGCAGTATTTT. Translated, it gives CASSLGVLSGGADTQYF.

The chain links TRBV7-9 to TRBJ1-2, with 7 bases that match TRBD1. The V segment lost 5 bases and the J segment 5 bases; nucleotides outside the gene matches: 14. The CDR3 sequence is 16 residues long. The V gene's germline CDR1 is SEHNR and CDR2 FQNEAQ (reference sequence). The CDR3 DNA is TGTGCCAGCAGCGCCAAGTCTTGGGACAGCCGTTATGGCTACACCTTC. Its protein is CASSAKSWDSRYGYTF.

The chain combines TRBV7-2 with TRBJ1-6; possible D gene TRBD1, 5 bases. The germline V gene encodes CDR1 SGHTA and CDR2 FQGNSA. V dropped 5 bases and J dropped 4 bases, with 12 bases sitting between them. CDR3 length: 15 residues. The CDR3 spells CASSPDRGYNSPLHF. The CDR3 DNA reads TGTGCCAGCAGCCCAGACAGAGGTTATAATTCACCCCTCCACTTT.

The chain uses TRBV27 and TRBJ2-1; 12 bases map to TRBD2. Germline V CDR1 and CDR2: MNHEY, SMNVEV (reference sequence). This CDR3 spans 16 amino acids. The ends lost 6 bases at V and 0 bases at J; junction bases unmatched: 3. The CDR3 DNA follows: TGTGCCAGCAGGACTAGCGGGGGAGACTCCTACAATGAGCAGTTCTTC. This codes for CASRTSGGDSYNEQFF.

As DNA, the CDR3 is TGTGCCAGCCTAGACAGGGAACTCGCCACTGAAGCTTTCTTT. Residues: CASLDRELATEAFF. The rearrangement links TRBV30 to TRBJ1-1, with TRBD1 matching 7 bases. V dropped 8 bases and J dropped 4; count of bases not matched to a gene: 13. The CDR3 extends over 14 amino acids. Germline CDR1 and CDR2: GTSNPN and SVGIG (reference sequence).

DNA of the CDR3: TGTGCCAGCAGCGTAGGCGGGGACTTCTCCTACGAGCAGTACTTC. This gives the protein CASSVGGDFSYEQYF. The genes are TRBV9 and TRBJ2-7, with D perhaps matching TRBD2 (6 bases). The V end was cut by 0 bases, the J end by 0 bases, with 10 bases between. The CDR3 is 15 residues long. Germline V lookup: CDR1 SGDLS, CDR2 YYNGEE.

This clone appeared once. The rearrangement links TRBV27 to TRBJ2-3; 9 bases are shared with TRBD2. The germline CDR1 and CDR2 sequences are MNHEY and SMNVEV (reference sequence). The CDR3 spans 15 residues. V gave up 5 bases and J gave up 5 bases; unmatched junction bases: 8. Here the CDR3 reads CASSLGRGGGDTQYF. CDR3 nucleotide sequence: TGTGCCAGCAGTCTTGGGCGGGGGGGTGGAGATACGCAGTATTTT.